This TCR beta chain was retrieved from a study of T cell repertoires in cytomegalovirus infection. TCRdb fed the reads into MiXCR, producing one record per CDR3 protein. The sample consists of about 47,000 distinct CDR3 sequences, about a fifth of them appearing once. This clonotype was detected many times. Its antigen is unidentified. The sequence was obtained from a human donor in good health (CMV status not recorded). Some clones in this sample may be carry-over from other donors' samples. The starting material was CD8+ T cells from cultured PBMCs, obtained from culture after CMV antigen stimulation.

CDR3 amino acids: CASRLSGGYYEQYF. CDR3 bases: TGTGCCAGCAGGCTTTCAGGGGGGTACTACGAGCAGTACTTC. This rearrangement joins TRBV27 to TRBJ2-7; tentatively, D is TRBD1 (7 bases). The germline V and J ends were trimmed by 6 bases and 3 bases, with 15 bases remaining between them. CDR3 length equals 14 residues. The germline V gene has CDR1 MNHEY and CDR2 SMNVEV (reference sequence).